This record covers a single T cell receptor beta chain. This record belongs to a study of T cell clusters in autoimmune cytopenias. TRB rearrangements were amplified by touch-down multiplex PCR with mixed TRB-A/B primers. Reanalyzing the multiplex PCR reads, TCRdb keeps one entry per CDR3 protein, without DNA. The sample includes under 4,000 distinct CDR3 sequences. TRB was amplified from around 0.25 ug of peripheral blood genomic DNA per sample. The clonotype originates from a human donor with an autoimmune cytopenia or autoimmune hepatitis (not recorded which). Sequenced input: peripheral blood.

The CDR3 loop is CSGTGSDYEQYF. The chain joins TRBV29-1 to TRBJ2-7; the D gene TCRdb calls, TRBD1, cannot be checked with no DNA. This CDR3 has 12 residues. Germline CDR1 and CDR2: SQVTM and ANQGSEA.